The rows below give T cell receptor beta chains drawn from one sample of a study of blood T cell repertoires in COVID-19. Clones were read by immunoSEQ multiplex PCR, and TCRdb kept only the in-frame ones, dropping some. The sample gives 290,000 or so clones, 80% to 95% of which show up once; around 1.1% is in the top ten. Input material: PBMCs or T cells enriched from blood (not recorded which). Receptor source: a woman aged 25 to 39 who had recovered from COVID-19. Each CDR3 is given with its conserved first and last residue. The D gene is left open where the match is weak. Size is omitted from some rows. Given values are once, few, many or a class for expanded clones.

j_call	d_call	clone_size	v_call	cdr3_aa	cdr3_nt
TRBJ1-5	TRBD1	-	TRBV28	CASSLGQGNQPQHF	TGTGCCAGCAGTTTGGGACAGGGTAATCAGCCCCAGCATTTT
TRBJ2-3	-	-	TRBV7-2	CASSLGGGGPSDTQYF	TGTGCCAGCAGCTTAGGAGGGGGAGGGCCCTCAGATACGCAGTATTTT
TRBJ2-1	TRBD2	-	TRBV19	CASSRSSGRAHNEQFF	TGTGCCAGTAGTAGGAGTAGCGGGAGGGCCCACAATGAGCAGTTCTTC
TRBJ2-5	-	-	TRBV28	CASTPLGAGVKETQYF	TGTGCCAGCACCCCTCTGGGAGCAGGGGTGAAAGAGACCCAGTACTTC
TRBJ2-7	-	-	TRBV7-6	CASSRGDEQYF	TGTGCCAGCAGCCGCGGGGACGAGCAGTACTTC
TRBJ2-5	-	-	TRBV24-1	CATSDRGETQYF	TGTGCCACCAGTGATAGAGGAGAGACCCAGTACTTC
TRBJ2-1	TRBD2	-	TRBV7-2	CASSSPSGRRNEQFF	TGTGCCAGCAGCTCACCTAGCGGGAGGAGAAATGAGCAGTTCTTC
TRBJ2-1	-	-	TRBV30	CAWSARRDNEQFF	TGTGCCTGGAGCGCTAGGAGAGACAATGAGCAGTTCTTC
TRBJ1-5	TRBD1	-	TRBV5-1	CASSSGTDSNQPQHF	TGCGCCAGCAGCTCCGGGACAGATAGCAATCAGCCCCAGCATTTT
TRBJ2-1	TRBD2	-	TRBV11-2	CASSLSPGLASGEQFF	TGTGCCAGCAGCTTATCACCGGGACTAGCATCGGGTGAGCAGTTCTTC
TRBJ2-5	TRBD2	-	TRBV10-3	CAIRTSGGTETQYF	TGTGCCATCCGGACTAGCGGAGGGACGGAGACCCAGTACTTC
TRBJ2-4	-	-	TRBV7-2	CASSQQGAKNIQYF	TGTGCCAGCAGCCAACAGGGCGCAAAAAACATTCAGTACTTC
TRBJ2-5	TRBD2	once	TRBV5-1	CASRRTSGRQETQYF	TGCGCCAGCCGGAGGACTAGCGGGAGACAAGAGACCCAGTACTTC
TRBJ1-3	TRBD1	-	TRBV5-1	CASSLVVTGATGNTIYF	TGCGCCAGCAGCTTGGTGGTTACAGGGGCCACTGGAAACACCATATATTTT
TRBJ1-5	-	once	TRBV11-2	CASSLQGGNQPQHF	TGTGCCAGCAGTCTACAGGGAGGGAATCAGCCCCAGCATTTT
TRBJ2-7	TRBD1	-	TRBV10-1	CASSAGTGGYEQYF	TGCGCCAGCAGTGCCGGGACAGGGGGCTACGAGCAGTACTTC
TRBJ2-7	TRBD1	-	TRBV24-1	CATSDRTGAYEQYF	TGTGCCACCAGTGATCGAACAGGGGCCTACGAGCAGTACTTC
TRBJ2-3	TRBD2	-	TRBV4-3	CASSPRAGGPEDTQYF	TGCGCCAGCAGCCCCCGAGCGGGAGGCCCCGAGGATACGCAGTATTTT
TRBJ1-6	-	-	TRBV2	CASTTGPDSPLHF	TGTGCCAGCACTACAGGGCCTGATTCACCCCTCCACTTT
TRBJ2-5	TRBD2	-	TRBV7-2	CASSLVGLAAQETQYF	TGTGCCAGCAGCTTAGTAGGTCTAGCGGCCCAAGAGACCCAGTACTTC
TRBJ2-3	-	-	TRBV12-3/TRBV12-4	CASSTRVIDTQYF	TGTGCCAGCAGCACTCGGGTCATAGATACGCAGTATTTT
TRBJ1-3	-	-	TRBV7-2	CASRDSSGNTIYF	TGTGCCAGCAGGGACAGCTCTGGAAACACCATATATTTT
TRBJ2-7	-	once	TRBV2	CASSPGLYYEQYF	TGTGCCAGCAGTCCGGGACTCTACTACGAGCAGTACTTC
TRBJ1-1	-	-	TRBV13	CASSSRRESTEAFF	TGTGCCAGCAGCTCGAGGAGGGAATCCACTGAAGCTTTCTTT
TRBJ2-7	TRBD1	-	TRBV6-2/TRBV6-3	CASSYWDRGLYEQYF	TGTGCCAGCAGTTACTGGGACAGGGGCCTCTACGAGCAGTACTTC
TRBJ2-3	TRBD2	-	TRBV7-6	CASSLLAGDITDTQYF	TGTGCCAGCAGCTTACTAGCGGGAGATATCACAGATACGCAGTATTTT
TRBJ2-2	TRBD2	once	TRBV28	CASRATSGRLGELFF	TGTGCCAGCAGGGCGACTAGCGGGAGACTCGGGGAGCTGTTTTTT
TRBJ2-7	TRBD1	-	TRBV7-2	CASSSTRDSYQPQYF	TGTGCCAGCAGCTCTACCCGGGACAGTTACCAACCTCAGTACTTC
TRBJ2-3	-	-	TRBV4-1	CASSPSLLGASSTDTQYF	TGCGCCAGCAGCCCCTCCCTTCTGGGGGCTTCTAGCACAGATACGCAGTATTTT
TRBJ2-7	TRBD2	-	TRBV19	CASSITSGRSFSEQYF	TGTGCCAGTAGTATAACTAGCGGGAGATCTTTCTCCGAGCAGTACTTC
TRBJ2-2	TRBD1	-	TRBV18	CASSQRQSGQGAKTGELFF	TGTGCCAGCTCACAGAGGCAAAGTGGACAGGGGGCTAAGACCGGGGAGCTGTTTTTT
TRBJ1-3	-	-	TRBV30	CAWSATVNTIYF	TGTGCCTGGAGTGCAACAGTAAACACCATATATTTT
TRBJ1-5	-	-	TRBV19	CASRKEGGDFQPQHF	TGTGCCAGTAGGAAAGAGGGAGGGGACTTCCAGCCCCAGCATTTT
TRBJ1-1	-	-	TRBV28	CASRNRVLNTEAFF	TGTGCCAGCAGAAACAGGGTTTTGAACACTGAAGCTTTCTTT
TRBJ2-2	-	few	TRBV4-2	CASSQVIETGELFF	TGTGCCAGCAGCCAAGTGATCGAGACCGGGGAGCTGTTTTTT
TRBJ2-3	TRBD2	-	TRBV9	CASSLQTSGGDTQYF	TGTGCCAGCAGCTTACAGACTAGCGGCGGAGATACGCAGTATTTT
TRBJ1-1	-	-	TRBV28	CASSQNTEAFF	TGTGCCAGCAGTCAGAACACTGAAGCTTTCTTT
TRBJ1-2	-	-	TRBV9	CASSVSGNSYGYTF	TGTGCCAGCAGCGTTTCAGGGAATTCCTATGGCTACACCTTC
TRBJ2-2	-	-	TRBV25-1	CASSKQGTGELFF	TGTGCCAGCAGTAAACAGGGTACCGGGGAGCTGTTTTTT
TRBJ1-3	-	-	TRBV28	CASSLAAGAGNTIYF	TGTGCCAGCAGTTTAGCGGCAGGGGCTGGAAACACCATATATTTT
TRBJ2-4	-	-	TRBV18	CASSNLLAKNIQYF	TGTGCCAGCTCAAATCTTCTAGCCAAAAACATTCAGTACTTC
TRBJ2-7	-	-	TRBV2	CASSDQVGEQYF	TGTGCCAGCAGTGATCAAGTCGGGGAGCAGTACTTC
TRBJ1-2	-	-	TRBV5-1	CASSLGLPLGDNYGYTF	TGCGCCAGCAGCTTAGGACTACCTCTAGGGGATAACTATGGCTACACCTTC
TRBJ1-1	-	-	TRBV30	CAWSVVMSEAFF	TGTGCCTGGAGTGTAGTGATGAGCGAAGCTTTCTTT
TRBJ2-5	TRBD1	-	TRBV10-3	CAISESTGPQETQYF	TGTGCCATCAGTGAGTCGACAGGGCCCCAAGAGACCCAGTACTTC
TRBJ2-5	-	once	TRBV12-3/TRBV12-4	CASSYSAGETQYF	TGTGCCAGCAGTTATTCTGCAGGGGAGACCCAGTACTTC
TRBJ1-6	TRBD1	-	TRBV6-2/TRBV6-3	CASSYGGTGGSPLHF	TGTGCCAGCAGTTACGGCGGGACAGGAGGTTCACCCCTCCACTTT
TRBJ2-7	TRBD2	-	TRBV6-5	CASSYQVAGGFYEQYF	TGTGCCAGCAGTTACCAGGTAGCGGGAGGATTTTACGAGCAGTACTTC
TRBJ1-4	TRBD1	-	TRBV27	CASSSTGAANEKLFF	TGTGCCAGCAGTTCCACAGGGGCGGCTAATGAAAAACTGTTTTTT
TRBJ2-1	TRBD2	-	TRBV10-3	CAISEPGLADDNEQFF	TGTGCCATCAGTGAGCCGGGACTAGCGGATGACAATGAGCAGTTCTTC
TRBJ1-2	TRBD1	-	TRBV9	CASSETGRNYGYTF	TGTGCCAGCAGCGAGACAGGGAGAAACTATGGCTACACCTTC
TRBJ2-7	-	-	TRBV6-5	CASRLRTAYEQYF	TGTGCCAGCAGGCTCAGGACAGCCTACGAGCAGTACTTC
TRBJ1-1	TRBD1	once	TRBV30	CAWSVRTGGHTEAFF	TGTGCCTGGAGTGTACGAACAGGGGGACACACTGAAGCTTTCTTT